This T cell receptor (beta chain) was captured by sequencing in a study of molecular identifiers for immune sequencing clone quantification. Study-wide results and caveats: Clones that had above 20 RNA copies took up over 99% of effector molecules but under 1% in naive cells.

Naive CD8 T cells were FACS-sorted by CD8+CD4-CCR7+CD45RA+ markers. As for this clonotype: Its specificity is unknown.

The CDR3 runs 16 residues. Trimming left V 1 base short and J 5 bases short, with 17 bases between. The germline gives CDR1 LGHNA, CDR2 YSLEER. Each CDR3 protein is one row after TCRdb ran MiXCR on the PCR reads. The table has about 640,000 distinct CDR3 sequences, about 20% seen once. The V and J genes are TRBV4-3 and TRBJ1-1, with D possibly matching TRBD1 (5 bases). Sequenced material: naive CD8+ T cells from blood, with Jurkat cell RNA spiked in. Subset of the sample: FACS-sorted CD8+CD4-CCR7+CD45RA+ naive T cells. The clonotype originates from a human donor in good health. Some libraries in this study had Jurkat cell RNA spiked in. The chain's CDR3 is CASSQGLQAGGTEAFF. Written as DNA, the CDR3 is TGCGCCAGCAGCCAAGGATTGCAGGCCGGGGGAACTGAAGCTTTCTTT.